What follows are 10 T cell receptor beta chains derived from one specimen sequenced in a study of T cells in Graves' hyperthyroidism and ophthalmopathy. The source material, RNA transcripts, was used to amplify TCR beta CDR3 regions. An initial round of RT-PCR targeting the TCR CDR3 relied on the HTBI primer set. Each CDR3 protein is one row after TCRdb ran MiXCR on the multiplex PCR reads. The sample has hundreds of thousands of distinct CDR3 sequences, roughly 15% seen once. The sequencing sample was made of blood. Receptors were obtained from a woman aged 50 to 65 with Graves' ophthalmopathy.

This clonotype has ten or more counts. This chain joins TRBV28 and TRBJ2-7; 15 bases align to TRBD2. Germline CDR1 and CDR2: MDHEN and SYDVKM. The length of the CDR3 is 17 residues. Trimming removed 6 bases from V and 6 bases from J; junction bases left unmatched: 12. CDR3 sequence: CASSRNPGLAGGGEQYF. The CDR3 bases are TGTGCCAGCAGCCGAAATCCGGGACTAGCGGGAGGAGGCGAGCAGTACTTC.

This clonotype was picked up many times. The chain couples TRBV6-1 to TRBJ2-7, with unresolved D. This CDR3 has 13 residues. The V end was cut by 2 bases, the J end by 2 bases, with 7 bases between. Germline CDR1 and CDR2: MNHNS and SASEGT. The CDR3 spells CASSERQTYEQYF. CDR3 DNA sequence: TGTGCCAGCAGTGAAAGGCAGACCTACGAGCAGTACTTC.

At least ten counts were recorded for this clonotype. The rearrangement uses TRBV11-2 and TRBJ2-7; the match to TRBD2 covers 10 bases. The CDR3 covers 15 residues. V was clipped by 0 bases and J by 4 bases; unmatched bases: 3. Germline loops: CDR1 SGHAT, CDR2 FQNNGV. CDR3 protein: CASSLEAGGVYEQYF. The CDR3 DNA is TGTGCCAGCAGCTTAGAAGCGGGAGGGGTGTACGAGCAGTACTTC.

This clonotype has a count of ten or more. The CDR3 bases are TGTGCCTGGAGTGTAATGGGGGACACTGAAGCTTTCTTT. Amino acids: CAWSVMGDTEAFF. The V gene is TRBV30, the J gene TRBJ1-1; TRBD1 is a possible D gene (5 bases). The CDR3 contains 13 residues. Germline-derived CDR1 and CDR2 are GTSNPN and SVGIG (reference sequence). With 0 bases removed from V and 3 bases from J, the gap between germline ends came to 8 bases. Full variable domain (missing parts from reference TRBV30 and TRBJ1-1): SQTIHQWPATLVQPVGSPLSLECTVEGTSNPNLYWYRQAAGRGLQLLFYSVGIGQISSEVPQNLSASRPQDRQFILSSKKLLLSDSGFYLCAWSVMGDTEAFFGQGTRLTVV.

This chain links TRBV5-1 with TRBJ2-1; D not certain. The V gene lost 3 bases and the J gene lost 5 bases, with 9 bases spanning the gap. Germline V gene data show CDR1 as SGHRS and CDR2 as YFSETQ. CDR3 size: 13 residues. The DNA for the CDR3 is TGCGCCAGCAGCTGGACCGGGCACAATGAGCAGTTCTTC. Protein product: CASSWTGHNEQFF.

This clonotype was counted ten times or more. For the CDR3, the DNA is TGTGCCAGCGGGCACAGGGAAAAACTGTTTTTT. Amino acids: CASGHREKLFF. The chain couples TRBV12-3 or TRBV12-4 to TRBJ1-4; perhaps TRBD1 as D (5 bases). Trimming shortened V by 8 bases and J by 8 bases, and 9 bases separated the two germline ends. CDR3 length equals 11 residues.

This clonotype was seen a few times. The chain uses TRBV10-3 and TRBJ2-3; 11 nucleotides agree with TRBD2. The junction had 9 bases not matched to a gene; V was cut back by 2 bases and J by 8 bases. The germline CDR1 and CDR2 sequences are ENHRY and SYGVKD. CDR3 length: 16 residues. The chain's CDR3 is CAISEPRTSGLATQYF. CDR3 sequence (DNA): TGTGCCATCAGTGAGCCTCGGACTAGCGGGCTAGCTACGCAGTATTTT.

This clonotype showed up many times. The rearrangement links TRBV12-3 or TRBV12-4 to TRBJ2-1; 7 bases are shared with TRBD1. V lost 2 bases, J lost 4 bases, and 5 bases stayed unmatched. The CDR3 has 15 residues. The CDR3 spells CASSLTRGSYNEQFF. CDR3 coding DNA: TGTGCCAGCAGTTTAACCAGGGGGAGTTACAATGAGCAGTTCTTC.

This clonotype was detected many times. This CDR3 reads CASTWDRGLSSYNEQFF. The CDR3 DNA reads TGTGCCAGCACCTGGGACAGGGGGCTCAGCTCCTACAATGAGCAGTTCTTC. The chain couples TRBV11-2 to TRBJ2-1; 12 nucleotides line up with TRBD1. This CDR3 has 17 residues. The junction had 7 bases not matched to a gene; V was cut back by 7 bases and J by 0 bases. Germline V CDR1 and CDR2: SGHAT, FQNNGV.

The table lists this clonotype with many counts. The chain employs TRBV6-5 and TRBJ2-3, with 8 bases aligning to TRBD2. This CDR3 has 15 residues. CDR1 and CDR2 from the germline V gene are MNHEY and SVGAGI. J lost 5 bases, V lost 2 bases, and 6 bases had no gene match. CDR3 DNA: TGTGCCAGCAGTTACGAGGGGCTAGCGGGAGATACGCAGTATTTT. Its protein product is CASSYEGLAGDTQYF.